A single sample is the source of the 15 T cell receptor beta chains below, sequenced in a study of blood T cell repertoires in COVID-19. The protocol was immunoSEQ multiplex PCR, while the TCRdb copy is restricted to in-frame clones and leaves out a portion. The repertoire has 390,000 or so clones, more than 75% of them found once; the top ten carry about a tenth. Sequencing was performed on PBMCs or T cells enriched from blood (not recorded which). Every receptor here comes from a woman aged 45-60 years who had recovered from COVID-19.

This clone was found once. The chain employs TRBV21-1 and TRBJ1-2; the table's D gene call, TRBD1, was not cross checked with the DNA. TRBV21-1 is marked as a pseudogene. The CDR3 runs to 15 residues. The chain's CDR3 is CASSDGTGLNYGYTF. The CDR3 DNA is TGTGCCAGCAGCGATGGGACAGGGTTGAACTATGGCTACACCTTC.

This chain joins TRBV12-3 or TRBV12-4 and TRBJ1-5; D not certain. CDR3 length: 13 residues. The ends were cut back, 6 bases at V and 4 bases at J, with 10 bases in the middle. CDR3 sequence (DNA): TGTGCCAGCAGCCTTAACATGAATCAGCCCCAGCATTTT. The encoded protein is CASSLNMNQPQHF.

This clone was found once. This chain links TRBV10-3 with TRBJ1-2; 8 nucleotides line up with TRBD1. V was clipped by 6 bases and J by 2 bases; unmatched bases: 14. Germline V lookup: CDR1 ENHRY, CDR2 SYGVKD. This CDR3 is 17 amino acids long. CDR3 loop: CAIRGAGTTGENYGYTF. The CDR3 DNA is TGTGCCATCAGAGGCGCGGGAACGACAGGGGAAAACTATGGCTACACCTTC.

The chain has TRBV3-1 (or the pseudogene TRBV3-2) and TRBJ1-2, with 7 bases lining up with TRBD1. With V trimmed by 1 base and J by 8 bases, 7 bases remained unmatched. This CDR3 spans 14 amino acids. The V gene's germline CDR1 is LGHDT and CDR2 YNNKEL (reference sequence). CDR3: CASSQVEGAGGYTF. Written as DNA, the CDR3 is TGTGCCAGCAGCCAAGTGGAGGGGGCAGGAGGCTACACCTTC.

The chain joins TRBV6-1 to TRBJ2-7; TRBD2 matches at 11 bases. CDR3 length: 19 residues. In germline, CDR1 is MNHNS, CDR2 SASEGT. Trimming removed 2 bases from V and 0 bases from J; junction bases left unmatched: 12. CDR3 amino acids: CASSEYSTSGASFSYEQYF. The CDR3 nucleotides read TGTGCCAGCAGTGAATACTCGACTAGCGGGGCCTCCTTCTCCTACGAGCAGTACTTC.

This clone was observed a few times. V usage is TRBV7-8 and J usage is TRBJ1-5; 9 positions agree with TRBD1. CDR3 length: 16 amino acids. J gave up 3 bases and V 5 bases, and 8 bases lay outside the gene matches. Looked up from germline, CDR1 is SGHVS and CDR2 is FQNEAQ. In DNA, the CDR3 is TGTGCCAGCAGCCCCCTGGGACAGGGTTACAATCAGCCCCAGCATTTT. This gives the protein CASSPLGQGYNQPQHF.

This clone was seen only a few times. The rearrangement links TRBV6-5 to TRBJ2-1, with TRBD2 matching over 8 bases. After removal of 4 bases from V and 7 bases from J, the junction contained 0 bases not matched to a gene. The CDR3 has 12 amino acids. Germline CDR1 reads MNHEY; CDR2 reads SVGAGI. CDR3 DNA sequence: TGTGCCAGCAGTTTAGCGGGGAATGAGCAGTTCTTC. Translation gives CASSLAGNEQFF.

This clone came up once. Other DNA variants within this sample encode the same CDR3. CDR3 sequence reads: CASSLSGYGYTF. CDR3 DNA: TGTGCCAGCAGTTTAAGCGGGTATGGCTACACCTTC. The V and J genes are TRBV28 and TRBJ1-2; D not resolved. This CDR3 spans 12 amino acids. V was clipped by 2 bases and J by 5 bases, with 6 bases between them. CDR1 is MDHEN and CDR2 is SYDVKM in the germline V gene.

The genes are TRBV25-1 and TRBJ1-5, with 8 bases matching TRBD1. The CDR3 spans 14 residues. The germline CDR1 and CDR2 sequences are MGHDK and SYGVNS. Losses at the gene ends were 6 bases for V and 4 bases for J; bases not matched to a gene: 5. Here the CDR3 reads CASRETGANQPQHF. The CDR3 DNA reads TGTGCCAGCAGGGAGACAGGGGCAAATCAGCCCCAGCATTTT.

The chain has TRBV12-3 or TRBV12-4 and TRBJ1-1; the D is unclear. The CDR3 runs 13 residues. V dropped 7 bases and J dropped 6 bases, with 15 bases sitting between them. The CDR3 DNA reads TGTGCCAGCACCGGGCGCGGGGAGGCTGAAGCTTTCTTT. Encoded protein: CASTGRGEAEAFF.

This sequence joins TRBV5-1 and TRBJ1-5; TRBD1 matches 12 bases. The CDR3 length is 16 residues. CDR1 is SGHRS, CDR2 YFSETQ, per germline. J gave up 6 bases and V 4 bases, and 8 bases lay outside the gene matches. CDR3: CASSLGTGGLSQPQHF. The CDR3 coding sequence is TGCGCCAGCAGCCTCGGGACAGGGGGCCTGAGTCAGCCCCAGCATTTT.

The chain combines TRBV5-1 with TRBJ1-2, with D perhaps TRBD1 (5 bases). The germline V gene has CDR1 SGHRS and CDR2 YFSETQ. The CDR3 contains 14 residues. V was pared by 3 bases and J by 4 bases, with 13 bases between. In nucleotides, the CDR3 is TGCGCCAGCAGCTCCTTAGGGGCCGGCTATGGCTACACCTTC. It codes for CASSSLGAGYGYTF. Based on the CDR3 plus reference TRBV5-1 and TRBJ1-2, the full variable domain is KAGVTQTPRYLIKTRGQQVTLSCSPISGHRSVSWYQQTPGQGLQFLFEYFSETQRNKGNFPGRFSGRQFSNSRSEMNVSTLELGDSALYLCASSSLGAGYGYTFGSGTRLTVV.

V and J are TRBV9 and TRBJ2-2; 9 nucleotides line up with TRBD2. Germline trimming cut 4 bases from V and 0 bases from J; bases unmatched to any gene: 10. Germline V CDR1 and CDR2: SGDLS, YYNGEE. CDR3 length: 18 residues. For the CDR3, the DNA is TGTGCCAGCAGCCTAGGGGCTAGCGGGGCGACGAACACCGGGGAGCTGTTTTTT. This codes for CASSLGASGATNTGELFF. Full variable domain (missing parts from reference TRBV9 and TRBJ2-2): DSGVTQTPKHLITATGQRVTLRCSPRSGDLSVYWYQQSLDQGLQFLIQYYNGEERAKGNILERFSAQQFPDLHSELNLSSLELGDSALYFCASSLGASGATNTGELFFGEGSRLTVL.

The V call is TRBV7-2, the J call TRBJ2-7, with TRBD2 identical over 7 bases. CDR3 length equals 10 residues. Germline CDR1 reads SGHTA; CDR2 reads FQGNSA. Trimming took 9 bases from V and 6 from J; bases not matched to a gene: 2. The DNA of the CDR3 is TGTGCCAGTGGGGGGGGCGAGCAGTACTTC. It yields the protein CASGGGEQYF.

J is TRBJ2-1 and V is TRBV29-1; D may be TRBD2 (5 bases). The CDR3 loop spans 11 amino acids. V lost 6 bases, J lost 3 bases, and 6 bases lay in between. Germline loops: CDR1 SQVTM, CDR2 ANQGSEA. The CDR3 region is CSVEGYNEQFF. CDR3 DNA sequence: TGCAGCGTAGAGGGCTACAATGAGCAGTTCTTC.